This T cell receptor beta chain is from a study of vaccination and CD4 T cells after COVID-19 (dated 2022 in TCRdb). Study-wide context: Convalescent patients had a positive SARS-CoV-2 result on nasal swab PCR, and of these patients, fewer than ten had mild disease and one had severe disease. In roughly 11 COVID-19 convalescent patients and a few infection-naive healthy vaccine recipients, the spike-specific CD4+ TCR repertoire before mRNA vaccination was compared with the repertoire after mRNA vaccination. Post-vaccine blood samples were collected a median of around 10 weeks after the second vaccine dose, ranging from roughly 13 to 241 days. Participants got two doses of the Pfizer-BioNTech BNT162b2 vaccine (n=8) or two doses of the Moderna mRNA-1273 vaccine (n=2). Post-COVID blood samples were collected from convalescent patients a median of around 96 days after diagnosis, with a range of roughly 30 to 170 days. In the convalescent cohort there were six males and four females, among whom were two Hispanic individuals, seven Caucasians, two Asians and one multiracial person. The cultures were stimulated with overlapping spike peptide pools from SARS-CoV-2 and from the common cold coronaviruses HCoV-NL63, HCoV-OC43 and HCoV-229E. Control cultures received a CEFX viral epitope pool as the positive control, an HIV-1 Nef peptide pool as the negative control, or no peptide. What the work shows at the level of the full study, not this receptor alone: Of the vaccine-specific clones in convalescent patients, 304 of 307, or nearly all, reacted only to SARS-CoV-2 spike and did not cross-react with common cold coronaviruses. In convalescent patients, a median about 86% of post-vaccine SARS-CoV-2-reactive clones were detected only after vaccination, suggesting vaccine-specific priming. The number of convalescent patients in the study was relatively small, and the study did not examine early timepoints following natural infection. The median count of SARS-CoV-2-reactive clonotypes went up from roughly 21 after infection to some 38 after vaccination, although the change was not significant.

This clonotype is a singleton in its sample. Its antigen is unknown. No qualities accompany the bases; no much larger clone lies one base away. Resting on one read, the evidence is weak. Libraries were built with PCR. At the Johns Hopkins FTIC core, DNA from the cultured CD4+ T cells underwent TCR sequencing with the Oncomine TCR Beta short-read assay. The QIAamp micro DNA kit was used to extract genomic DNA from the cultured CD4+ T cells. The Oncomine TCR Beta libraries from cultured CD4+ T cells were pooled using unique dual indexes and then sequenced on an Illumina iSeq 100. As for the authors' bioinformatics: Non-productive sequences were removed, and CDR3s that did not start with C, did not end with F or W, or were shorter than 7 amino acids were discarded. The MANAFEST web application identified antigen-specific clonotypes by comparing peptide-stimulated wells against reference wells and other culture wells. Positive clones required FDR below 0.05, an odds ratio above 5, and productive frequency above 0.1% in at least two of three replicate wells. Clonotypes that were significantly expanded in both SARS-CoV-2 spike wells and at least one common cold coronavirus spike condition were defined as cross-reactive. Similarity between CDR3 sequences was evaluated in R version 3.6.1 using Levenshtein distances (stringdist) and unrooted phylogenetic trees (ape). The raw public reads went through TCRdb reprocessing: fastp at Q25, MiXCR clone calling, in-frame beta chains kept. Identical CDR3 proteins give one entry, which carries the most common genes and DNA. It is TCRdb's table, rather than the study itself, that gives the V and J calls and clone size. This sample lists about 3,300 distinct CDR3 sequences; over 70% were detected once. Of the sample, 24% is held by the ten largest clones.

V and J are truncated by 3 bases and 0 bases respectively, leaving an intervening sequence of 11 bases. CDR1 DFQATT and CDR2 SNEGSKA are derived from the germline V gene (reference sequence). Counted from cysteine to phenylalanine, this CDR3 has 14 amino acids. Only the CDR3 region is kept as DNA, spanning 42 bases read in frame from base 1. The treatment or condition label for this specimen denotes: roughly nine-day PBMC culture with coronavirus spike peptide pools or control peptides (ViraFEST assay). The ViraFEST assay was used in the study, in which antigen-specific T cells were expanded with peptide pools and expanded clonotypes were subsequently identified by TCR sequencing. The positive SARS-CoV-2 PCR tests of the convalescent patients were dated from March to December 2020, before the Alpha, Beta and Delta variants emerged in the United States. Each well held millions of PBMCs cultured in IMDM containing approximately 5.3% human AB serum and 10 IU/ml IL-2, with around 9.2 ug/ml peptide pools added. On days 3 and 7, half of the culture medium was replaced with fresh IL-2-containing medium. After 10 days of culture, CD4+ T cells were isolated by negative selection using the EasySep CD4+ T cell isolation kit. PBMCs were separated from whole blood using Ficoll-Paque Plus gradient centrifugation and then either used fresh or cryopreserved at -140C. In general, triplicate wells were set up for every culture condition.

This receptor was identified in a human donor who had recovered from COVID-19. Input material: CD4+ T cells from blood, cultured in vitro. The rearranged segments are TRBV20-1 and TRBJ1-1; the D gene is perhaps TRBD1, on 6 matching bases. The CDR3 region reads CSASIGQMNTEAFF. The DNA reads TGCAGTGCTAGTATCGGACAGATGAACACTGAAGCTTTCTTT.